These T cell receptor beta chains were read from a single sample in a study of cytomegalovirus exposure and HLA in healthy donors. Assay: immunoSEQ multiplex PCR; the TCRdb copy retains only in-frame clones and omits some. The data contain a few hundred thousand clones, roughly 80% of them seen just once; the ten biggest clones take up about 0.28%. Sequenced material: PBMCs. Receptor source: a girl aged 2-15 years in good health and CMV-seronegative. The CDR3 runs from the conserved cysteine through the conserved F or W. Fields, in order: D gene, J gene, V gene, clone size, CDR3 DNA, CDR3 protein. The D gene is left open where the match is weak. Clone size is shown for a subset of rows, as once, few, many or a class of expanded clone.

>TRBD2|TRBJ2-1|TRBV6-5|-
TGTGCCAGCAGTTACTCCCAACTAGCGGGGCCTAAGGGAGGGTTCTTC
CASSYSQLAGPKGGFF
>-|TRBJ1-2|TRBV28|few
TGTGCCAGCAGTTCAGGGTACTATGGCTACACCTTC
CASSSGYYGYTF
>-|TRBJ2-7|TRBV11-2|-
TGTGCCAGCAGCTTAGGGCAGAACTACGAGCAGTACTTC
CASSLGQNYEQYF
>TRBD2|TRBJ2-5|TRBV6-5|-
TGTGCCAGCAGTTACCAGCGGGGGGGCCTGGAGCAGTACTTC
CASSYQRGGLEQYF
>-|TRBJ2-2|TRBV5-1|-
TGCGCCAGCGGCAGGGCCCCTAACACCGGGGAGCTGTTTTTT
CASGRAPNTGELFF
>-|TRBJ1-1|TRBV6-6|-
TGTGCCAGCAGTGTCCTCTACAGGGAGAACACTGAAGCTTTCTTT
CASSVLYRENTEAFF
>TRBD2|TRBJ2-1|TRBV11-2|-
TGTGCCAGCAGCTTAGTCGGGACTAGCGGGAGCGATGAGCAGTTCTTC
CASSLVGTSGSDEQFF
>TRBD1|TRBJ2-5|TRBV9|-
TGTGCCAGCAGCGTGACCCTACAGGGGGCCAGAGAGACCCAGTACTTC
CASSVTLQGARETQYF
>TRBD1|TRBJ1-2|TRBV29-1|-
TGCAGCCTCGAAGAAGGACAGGGGAAGAATTATGGCTACACCTTC
CSLEEGQGKNYGYTF
>TRBD1|TRBJ2-7|TRBV18|once
TGTGCCAGCTCAACGGACAGGGCCTTCTACGAGCAGTACTTC
CASSTDRAFYEQYF
>TRBD2|TRBJ2-7|TRBV5-1|-
TGCGCCACCCGCCTGGGGGGGGAAGAGCAGTACTTC
CATRLGGEEQYF
>-|TRBJ1-4|TRBV7-8|-
TGTGCCAGCAGCTTGTATGGCACACGTCGTGGAAAACTGTTTTTT
CASSLYGTRRGKLFF
>-|TRBJ2-7|TRBV6-1|-
TGTGCCAGCAGGGGAGATGGGCTAGGGATCTACGAGCAGTACTTC
CASRGDGLGIYEQYF
>-|TRBJ2-7|TRBV9|-
TGTGCCAGCAGCGGGAACGGGTACGAGCAGTACTTC
CASSGNGYEQYF
>-|TRBJ1-5|TRBV5-1|-
TGCGCCAGCAGCTGGACGACAGGCACCAATCAGCCCCAGCATTTT
CASSWTTGTNQPQHF
>-|TRBJ1-1|TRBV28|-
TGTGCCAGCAGCTCCCCTATCCCCGAAGCTTTCTTT
CASSSPIPEAFF
>TRBD2|TRBJ2-7|TRBV7-6|-
TGTGCCAGCAGCTTAGTAGCCCCTAGCGGGATTTCGAACGAGCAGTACTTC
CASSLVAPSGISNEQYF
>-|TRBJ1-4|TRBV23-1|-
TGCGCCAGCAGTCGGGTGGGGCTCAGGACCGACGAAAAACTGTTTTTT
CASSRVGLRTDEKLFF
>TRBD1|TRBJ1-2|TRBV18|-
TGTGCCAGCTCACCGGGACAGGGTCATGGCTATGGCTACACCTTC
CASSPGQGHGYGYTF
>-|TRBJ2-7|TRBV28|-
TGTGCCAGCAGTTGGGGCGTTTACGAGCAGTACTTC
CASSWGVYEQYF
>-|TRBJ2-7|TRBV7-9|-
TGTTCCAGCAGTTCAAAGGGAGGGGGGCCCAGCTCCTACGAGCAGTACTTC
CSSSSKGGGPSSYEQYF
>TRBD2|TRBJ2-5|TRBV19|-
TGTGCCAGTAGTATTCGGTACGGGGCTAGCGGATTTGGAGAGACCCAGTACTTC
CASSIRYGASGFGETQYF
>-|TRBJ1-1|TRBV4-2|few
TGTGCCAGCAGCCAAGACGGGACACGCATGAACACTGAAGCTTTCTTT
CASSQDGTRMNTEAFF
>-|TRBJ1-2|TRBV6-5|-
TGTGCCAGCACCGACAGTTTTACCTATGGCTACACCTTC
CASTDSFTYGYTF
>-|TRBJ2-6|TRBV21-1|-
TGTGCCAGCAGCGCCAGGGACACATTAAAATCTGGTGGGGCCAACGTCCTGACTTTC
CASSARDTLKSGGANVLTF
>TRBD2|TRBJ2-3|TRBV2|-
TGTGCCAGCAGTTTTCCCGGGACTAGCGGGGGGGCTTCAGATACGCAGTATTTT
CASSFPGTSGGASDTQYF
>TRBD2|TRBJ2-7|TRBV5-4|-
TGTGCCAGCAGCCCCGGACTAGGGGCCTACGAGCAGTACTTC
CASSPGLGAYEQYF
>-|TRBJ2-7|TRBV27|few
TGTGCCAGCAGTTCGCCCTGGACAGCTACCTACGAGCAGTACTTC
CASSSPWTATYEQYF
>TRBD1|TRBJ2-5|TRBV5-6|few
TGTGCCAGCAGCCGGGACAGTGGACAGACCCAGTACTTC
CASSRDSGQTQYF
>-|TRBJ2-4|TRBV5-1|-
TGCGCCAGCAGCTTGGATCCTGTCTCCCCCCTAGCCAAAAACATTCAGTACTTC
CASSLDPVSPLAKNIQYF
>TRBD1|TRBJ1-6|TRBV27|-
TGTGCCAGCAGTTCCCTGGGGGACAAACAGGGGACGGCAAGAGCACCCCTCCACTTT
CASSSLGDKQGTARAPLHF
>TRBD2|TRBJ2-1|TRBV4-1|-
TGCGCCAGCAGCCAAGAGGCGGGAGGGGTAGTAAATGAGCAGTTCTTC
CASSQEAGGVVNEQFF
>TRBD1|TRBJ2-7|TRBV30|-
TGTGCCTGGAGTGTCTATAGGACAGGGCCAACCGAGCAGTACTTC
CAWSVYRTGPTEQYF
>TRBD2|TRBJ2-1|TRBV13|few
TGTGCCAGCAGGGGCCAAGGGACTAGCGGGATTATCCCTGAGCAGTTCTTC
CASRGQGTSGIIPEQFF
>TRBD1|TRBJ1-1|TRBV7-8|-
TGTGCCAGCAGCTTAAAAGGCAGGGGGTTGGCCACTGAAGCTTTCTTT
CASSLKGRGLATEAFF
>-|TRBJ1-4|TRBV5-1|-
TGCGCCAGCAGCTCGAGAGCCGGGGTGACAACTAATGAAAAACTGTTTTTT
CASSSRAGVTTNEKLFF
>-|TRBJ1-2|TRBV7-2|-
TGTGCCAGCAGCTTCACCGGGGGGGGAAGGAATGGCTACACCTTC
CASSFTGGGRNGYTF
>TRBD1|TRBJ1-2|TRBV28|-
TGTGCCAGCAGTACCCCAGGACAGGGTGTCCCCTCGTTCTATGGCTACACCTTC
CASSTPGQGVPSFYGYTF
>TRBD1|TRBJ1-1|TRBV6-5|few
TGTGCCAGCAGTTACACAGGACAGGGGTATGAAGCTTTCTTT
CASSYTGQGYEAFF
>TRBD1|TRBJ1-2|TRBV27|-
TGTGCCAGTGGGTTGACAGGGTCTAGTGGCTACACCTTC
CASGLTGSSGYTF
>-|TRBJ1-1|TRBV5-4|-
TGTGCCAGCAGCTTGGCCGAGGGAGGTTTATTCTTT
CASSLAEGGLFF
>TRBD2|TRBJ2-7|TRBV5-6|-
TGTGCCAGCAGCCCCCCGGCTTACACGGGACTAGCGGGAGGGCCCCAGTACTTC
CASSPPAYTGLAGGPQYF
>-|TRBJ1-2|TRBV7-9|-
TGTGCCAGCAGCTTAGCCGACAGCCTCGGGGGCTACACCTTC
CASSLADSLGGYTF
>TRBD1|TRBJ1-4|TRBV7-9|few
TGTGCCGACAGGGCCAGGGTCCAAACTAATGAAAAACTGTTTTTT
CADRARVQTNEKLFF
>-|TRBJ1-4|TRBV14|-
TGTGCCAGCAGCCAATTTGAACAGGGAATGGAAAAACTGTTTTTT
CASSQFEQGMEKLFF
>-|TRBJ2-4|TRBV7-9|few
TGTGCCAGCAGCTTAGGATGGGGGGACAAAAACATTCAGTACTTC
CASSLGWGDKNIQYF
>TRBD1|TRBJ1-2|TRBV27|-
TGTGCCAGCAGTTTCACAGGGGACTCGGTCTATGGCTACACCTTC
CASSFTGDSVYGYTF
>TRBD2|TRBJ2-1|TRBV19|-
TGTGCCAGTACCCCCCGTACTAGCGGGAGTTACAATGAGCAGTTCTTC
CASTPRTSGSYNEQFF